The sequence of this T cell receptor (beta chain) was determined in a study of vaccination and CD4 T cells after COVID-19 (dated by TCRdb to the early 2020s). In terms of the full investigation: Six males and four females were included in the convalescent cohort, with two Hispanic individuals, seven Caucasians, two Asians and one multiracial person represented. Participants got two doses of the Pfizer-BioNTech BNT162b2 vaccine (n=8) or two doses of the Moderna mRNA-1273 vaccine (n=2). Post-COVID blood samples were collected from convalescent patients a median of around 100 days after diagnosis, with a range of about 30 to 180 days. Post-vaccine blood samples were collected a median of 72 days after the second vaccine dose, ranging from roughly 13 to 250 days. For stimulating the cultures, overlapping spike peptide pools were used, derived from SARS-CoV-2 as well as from the common cold coronaviruses HCoV-NL63, HCoV-OC43 and HCoV-229E. Control cultures used a CEFX viral epitope pool as positive control, an HIV-1 Nef peptide pool as negative control, or no peptide. In 10 COVID-19 convalescent patients and several infection-naive healthy vaccine recipients, the spike-specific CD4+ TCR repertoire before mRNA vaccination was compared with the repertoire after mRNA vaccination. At the TCR clonotype level, an earlier paper using these donors assessed memory CD4+ T cell crossreactivity between SARS-CoV-2 and common cold coronavirus spike proteins. What the research found in general, with its limitations: Relatively few convalescent patients were included in the study, and early timepoints after natural infection were not analyzed. In convalescent patients, a median around 86% of post-vaccine SARS-CoV-2-reactive clones were detected only after vaccination, and vaccine-specific priming was suggested by this finding. An increase in the median number of SARS-CoV-2-reactive clonotypes from 21 after infection to 35 to 40 after vaccination was observed, but the change was not found to be significant. Of the vaccine-specific clones in convalescent patients, 304 of 307, or nearly all, reacted only to SARS-CoV-2 spike and did not cross-react with common cold coronaviruses.

The treatment or condition label corresponds to: 10-day PBMC culture with coronavirus spike peptide pools or control peptides (ViraFEST assay). CD4+ T cells from unexposed donors were collected before the COVID-19 pandemic (2011-2018). The study used the ViraFEST assay, which expanded antigen-specific T cells with peptide pools and then identified expanded clonotypes by TCR sequencing. PBMCs were cultured at roughly 1.8 million per well in IMDM supplemented with about 5% human AB serum and around 10 IU/ml IL-2, with approximately 11 ug/ml peptide pools added. On days 3 and 7, half of the culture medium was replaced with fresh IL-2-containing medium. Once the cells had been in culture for about 10 days, the EasySep CD4+ T cell isolation kit was used to isolate CD4+ T cells by negative selection. Unexposed donor CD4+ T cells were tested for reactivity to SARS-CoV-2 S and N and four common cold coronavirus spike pools, as cell number allowed. Ficoll-Paque Plus gradient centrifugation was used to isolate PBMCs from whole blood, and the isolated PBMCs were then either used fresh or cryopreserved at -140C. Culture conditions were generally each tested in triplicate wells. Leukapheresis product for the unexposed donors was bought commercially.

This clonotype was seen a few times. This clone's antigen is unknown. Qualities for individual bases were not recorded, and no much larger clone is one base off. CDR1 and CDR2 are read off the germline V gene as SGHAT and FQNNGV. Spanning cysteine to phenylalanine, the CDR3 consists of 19 amino acids. Only the CDR3 region is kept as DNA, spanning 57 bases read in frame from base 1. Cut back by 2 bases and 0 bases, the V and J ends lie 22 bases apart. Library preparation was by PCR. TCR sequencing of DNA from cultured CD4+ T cells used the Oncomine TCR Beta short-read assay at the Johns Hopkins FTIC core. The QIAamp micro DNA kit was used to extract genomic DNA from the cultured CD4+ T cells. The Oncomine TCR Beta libraries from cultured CD4+ T cells were pooled using unique dual indexes and then sequenced on an Illumina iSeq 100. In the source study's methods: Non-productive sequences were removed, and CDR3s that did not start with C, did not end with F or W, or were shorter than 7 amino acids were discarded. The MANAFEST web application was used to identify antigen-specific clonotypes by comparing peptide-stimulated wells against reference wells and other culture wells. Positive clones required FDR below 0.05, an odds ratio above 5, and productive frequency above 0.1% in at least two of three replicate wells. Cross-reactive clonotypes were defined as significantly expanded in both SARS-CoV-2 spike wells and at least one common cold coronavirus spike condition. Similarity between CDR3 sequences was evaluated in R version 3.6.1 using Levenshtein distances (stringdist) and unrooted phylogenetic trees (ape). In-frame beta chains were kept once TCRdb had trimmed the public reads at Q25 with fastp and called clones with MiXCR. Every distinct CDR3 protein forms one entry, paired with its most common genes and DNA. The V and J calls and clone size come from TCRdb's table, not from the authors' own analysis. Within this sample are roughly 9,900 distinct CDR3 sequences, with about 33% of them counted one time only. The top ten hold roughly 35% of the sample.

The receptor chain draws on TRBV11-2 and TRBJ1-1; the D segment could be TRBD1, given 6 matching bases. This TCR was recovered from a human donor in good health. The source material was CD4+ T cells from blood, cultured in vitro. The CDR3: CASSLRQVGRTGMNTEAFF. The nucleotides are TGTGCCAGCAGCTTACGACAGGTAGGCCGCACAGGAATGAACACTGAAGCTTTCTTT. Joined to the reference TRBV11-2 and TRBJ1-1 proteins, this CDR3 gives the full variable domain: EAGVAQSPRYKIIEKRQSVAFWCNPISGHATLYWYQQILGQGPKLLIQFQNNGVVDDSQLPKDRFSAERLKGVDSTLKIQPAKLEDSAVYLCASSLRQVGRTGMNTEAFFGQGTRLTVV.